The subject of this entry is one TCR beta chain. The antigen is not known. This entry belongs to a study of beta chain features in type 1 diabetes. Whole-study results and caveats: Whether TCRB rearrangement is influenced by HLA type was left unresolved in this analysis. Sequencing of cDNA might inflate the share of cells that strongly express TCR.

The CDR3 has 15 residues. J was trimmed by 0 bases and V by 6 bases; bases with no gene match: 3. Germline V gene lookup returns CDR1 LNHDA and CDR2 SQIVND (reference sequence). Sequencing targeted expressed TCRB transcripts, as all isolated RNA had been reverse transcribed. There were about 3.6 million reads on average in the naive, central memory and regulatory T cell samples. Produced via immunoSEQ multiplex PCR; TCRdb's table is partial and in-frame only. The sample contains under 800,000 clones, about 14% of which appear only once. CD45RO/CCR7/CD25/CD127/CD95/CD27 sorting isolated CD4+ naive, central memory, regulatory and stem cell-like memory cells.

Sequencing was done on a sample of naive CD4+ T cells from blood. The chain combines TRBV19 with TRBJ2-5, with 11 bases fitting TRBD2. The source of this sequence is a man aged 18 to 35 in good health. The CDR3 DNA is TGTGCCAGTAGGGGACTAGCGGAGAACCAAGAGACCCAGTACTTC. It encodes CASRGLAENQETQYF.